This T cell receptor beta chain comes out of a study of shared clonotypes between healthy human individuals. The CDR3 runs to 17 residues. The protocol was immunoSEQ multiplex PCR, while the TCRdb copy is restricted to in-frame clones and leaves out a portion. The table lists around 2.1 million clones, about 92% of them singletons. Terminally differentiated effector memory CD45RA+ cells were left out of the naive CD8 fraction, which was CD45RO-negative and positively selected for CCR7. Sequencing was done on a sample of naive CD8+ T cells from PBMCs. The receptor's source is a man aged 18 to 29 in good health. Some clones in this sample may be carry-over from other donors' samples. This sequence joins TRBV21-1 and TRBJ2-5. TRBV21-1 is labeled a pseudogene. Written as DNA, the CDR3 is TGTGCCAGCAGCAAAGTACAAAATAGGGCTCGAAGTGAGACCCAGTACTTC. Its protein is CASSKVQNRARSETQYF.